Shown below are 16 T cell receptor beta chains from a single sample sequenced in a study of blood T cell repertoires in COVID-19 (dated by TCRdb to the early 2020s). Libraries were made using the immunoSEQ multiplex PCR assay. TCRdb took this table from immuneACCESS and kept in-frame rearrangements with V and J called. Such tables lack part of the clones; where checked against another copy, unresolved V genes explain under half of the gap, and the rest is unexplained. The sample table holds about 110,000 clones, of which over 80% were seen once. About 20% of the sample lies in the top ten. Sequences were obtained from peripheral blood. The receptors stem from a woman aged 60 to 75 with acute or convalescent COVID-19.

This chain links TRBV29-1 with TRBJ2-3; D possibly corresponds to TRBD1 (6 bases). Deletions cut 3 bases from V and 3 bases from J, with 13 bases between. The CDR3 totals 14 residues. Germline V lookup: CDR1 SQVTM, CDR2 ANQGSEA. CDR3 bases: TGCAGCGTTGAGGGGTCGACAGGAACAGATACGCAGTATTTT. Protein: CSVEGSTGTDTQYF.

The chain uses TRBV10-3 and TRBJ2-5; TRBD1 might be the D (5 bases). Trimming stripped 6 bases from V and 4 bases from J, with 15 bases between. The CDR3 covers 14 residues. The germline gives CDR1 ENHRY, CDR2 SYGVKD. The CDR3 DNA reads as TGTGCCATCAGCGGGTTGGGGCCCCGAGAGACCCAGTACTTC. Translating gives CAISGLGPRETQYF.

This clone appeared once. The V gene is TRBV18, the J gene TRBJ2-7; 10 bases map to TRBD2. CDR3 size: 15 residues. The junction had 5 bases not matched to a gene; V was cut back by 6 bases and J by 0 bases. Germline V gene data show CDR1 as KGHSH and CDR2 as LQKENI. The CDR3 DNA reads TGTGCCAGCTCCCCCGGACTAGCGGTCTCCTACGAGCAGTACTTC. Amino acids: CASSPGLAVSYEQYF.

This clone was recorded only once. This chain links TRBV3-1 (or the pseudogene TRBV3-2) with TRBJ2-1; the match to TRBD2 covers 8 bases. The germline gives CDR1 LGHDT, CDR2 YNNKEL (reference sequence). The J segment lost 4 bases and the V segment lost 3 bases, leaving 5 bases of the junction unmatched. This CDR3 is built from 15 residues. The CDR3 spells CASSHPGTRYNEQFF. The DNA of the CDR3 is TGTGCCAGCAGCCACCCCGGGACTAGGTACAATGAGCAGTTCTTC.

The J gene is TRBJ2-7, the V gene TRBV14, with D possibly TRBD1 on 5 matching bases. Per the germline V gene, CDR1 is SGHDN and CDR2 is FVKESK. Trimming took off 1 base at V and 4 bases at J, with 14 bases between the two ends. CDR3 length: 15 residues. As DNA, the CDR3 is TGTGCCAGCAGCCAAGGGTCAGGGAATTTTTACGAGCAGTACTTC. Translation: CASSQGSGNFYEQYF. Using reference TRBV14 and TRBJ2-7 for the parts outside the CDR3, the full variable domain is EAGVTQFPSHSVIEKGQTVTLRCDPISGHDNLYWYRRVMGKEIKFLLHFVKESKQDESGMPNNRFLAERTGGTYSTLKVQPAELEDSGVYFCASSQGSGNFYEQYFGPGTRLTVT.

This clone occurred a few times. The chain joins TRBV14 to TRBJ2-3, with 7 bases that match TRBD2. CDR1 SGHDN and CDR2 FVKESK come from the germline V gene. The CDR3 is made up of 17 amino acids. Trimming cost V 4 bases and J 2 bases; bases outside gene matches: 12. The CDR3 region is CASSLYPGTKNTDTQYF. CDR3 nucleotide sequence: TGTGCCAGCAGCCTTTACCCCGGGACTAAAAACACAGATACGCAGTATTTT.

The chain carries TRBV6-5 and TRBJ2-5; TRBD1 aligns across 8 bases. Germline lookup yields CDR1 MNHEY and CDR2 SVGAGI. The CDR3 consists of 12 residues. The CDR3 coding sequence is TGTGCTTTGGACAGGGACGGTGTGACCCAGTACTTC. Translated, it gives CALDRDGVTQYF.

This chain uses TRBV3-1 (or the pseudogene TRBV3-2) with TRBJ2-1, with 9 bases aligning to TRBD2. J was trimmed by 8 bases and V by 4 bases; bases with no gene match: 3. CDR3 length: 13 amino acids. Germline-derived CDR1 and CDR2 are LGHDT and YNNKEL (reference sequence). The CDR3 sequence is CASSPLAGYEQFF. CDR3 sequence (DNA): TGTGCCAGCAGCCCACTAGCGGGCTATGAGCAGTTCTTC.

This chain joins TRBV5-1 and TRBJ1-1, with D unresolved. Germline lookup yields CDR1 SGHRS and CDR2 YFSETQ. The CDR3 runs to 13 residues. V was clipped by 4 bases and J by 0 bases, with 7 bases between them. In DNA form, the CDR3 reads TGCGCCAGCAGCCCTATTATGAACACTGAAGCTTTCTTT. It encodes CASSPIMNTEAFF.

V usage is TRBV30 and J usage is TRBJ1-5, with 7 bases matching TRBD1. Germline CDR1 GTSNPN, CDR2 SVGIG (reference sequence). The length of the CDR3 is 15 residues. V shed 2 bases, J shed 6 bases, and the junction held 10 bases outside the gene matches. CDR3: CAWSHGQEASQPQHF. In DNA form, the CDR3 reads TGTGCCTGGAGTCACGGACAGGAAGCGAGTCAGCCCCAGCATTTT.

The V call is TRBV30, the J call TRBJ1-1; D gene unclear. CDR3 length equals 14 residues. Germline CDR1 is GTSNPN and CDR2 is SVGIG (reference sequence). The V end lost 3 bases, the J end lost 3 bases, and 14 bases lay between the germline ends. The CDR3 coding sequence is TGTGCCTGGAGACCCTGGTCGGGATACACTGAAGCTTTCTTT. Amino acid sequence: CAWRPWSGYTEAFF.

A note on this clone: The junction shows a germline mismatch at one end, possibly a read error. This chain uses TRBV27 with TRBJ1-2; D possibly corresponds to TRBD1 (5 bases). Germline CDR1 reads MNHEY; CDR2 reads SMNVEV (reference sequence). The CDR3 has 14 residues. CDR3 in amino acids: CATYAKTGGARWSF. The CDR3 coding sequence is TGTGCCACCTACGCCAAAACGGGTGGGGCGCGGTGGTCCTTC.

The rearrangement joins TRBV9 to TRBJ1-1; D remains unclear. CDR3 size: 11 residues. Per the germline V gene, CDR1 is SGDLS and CDR2 is YYNGEE. The V end was cut by 4 bases, the J end by 6 bases, with 7 bases between. The CDR3 nucleotides are TGTGCCAGCAGCCCCCAGGCTGAAGCTTTCTTT. Translation: CASSPQAEAFF.

V usage is TRBV30 and J usage is TRBJ1-6, with a tentative D call TRBD1 (5 bases). V lost 1 base, J lost 13 bases, and 17 bases lay in between. There are 14 residues in the CDR3. From germline, CDR1 is GTSNPN and CDR2 SVGIG (reference sequence). This CDR3 reads CAWSDAGTAGPLHF. For the CDR3, the DNA is TGTGCCTGGAGTGATGCGGGGACCGCGGGGCCCCTCCACTTT.

The count of this clone is one. The chain has TRBV29-1 and TRBJ2-2; 9 positions agree with TRBD1. The germline V gene encodes CDR1 SQVTM and CDR2 ANQGSEA. CDR3 length: 11 amino acids. J gave up 6 bases and V 7 bases, and 0 bases lay outside the gene matches. CDR3 residues: CSGTGAGELFF. In DNA, the CDR3 is TGCAGCGGGACAGGGGCCGGGGAGCTGTTTTTT.

The J gene is TRBJ1-1, the V gene TRBV5-1, with D hard to call. Germline CDR1 and CDR2: SGHRS and YFSETQ. V lost 0 bases and J lost 4, with 13 bases in between. This CDR3 region has 15 residues. DNA for the CDR3: TGCGCCAGCAGCTTGGGAAACGTAGCGGGCACTGAAGCTTTCTTT. The encoded protein is CASSLGNVAGTEAFF.